What follows are 17 T cell receptor beta chains derived from one specimen sequenced in a study of cytotoxic CD8 clonotypes in ibrutinib-treated CLL. Measured with immunoSEQ multiplex PCR; TCRdb has only the in-frame clones, and not every one. The repertoire holds approximately 340,000 clones, with 60% to 80% as singletons. This material consisted of PBMCs, taken after 36 months of ibrutinib treatment. The source is a human donor with chronic lymphocytic leukemia.

This sequence joins TRBV9 and TRBJ1-2; TRBD1 aligns across 7 bases. J was trimmed by 3 bases and V by 0 bases; bases with no gene match: 5. The CDR3 runs to 15 residues. CDR1 SGDLS and CDR2 YYNGEE come from the germline V gene. CDR3 coding DNA: TGTGCCAGCAGCGTAGTACCGGACAGGCACTATGGCTACACCTTC. This codes for CASSVVPDRHYGYTF.

The rearrangement links TRBV19 to TRBJ2-5, with 7 positions matching TRBD2. J gave up 3 bases and V 2 bases, and 9 bases lay outside the gene matches. This CDR3 region has 16 residues. The germline gives CDR1 LNHDA, CDR2 SQIVND (reference sequence). The CDR3: CASSIFWIREEETQYF. CDR3 coding DNA: TGTGCCAGTAGTATATTTTGGATTCGGGAGGAAGAGACCCAGTACTTC.

In this sample, this clone turned up a few times. The rearrangement links TRBV28 to TRBJ2-4; D remains unclear. The CDR3 has 13 residues. Trimming removed 6 bases from V and 11 bases from J, with 17 bases in between. Germline V CDR1 and CDR2: MDHEN, SYDVKM. In DNA, the CDR3 is TGTGCCAGCAGCAGCCGTCCAGTCGAGGTTCAGTACTTC. Amino acids: CASSSRPVEVQYF.

V and J are TRBV5-1 and TRBJ1-1; 7 bases match TRBD1. The CDR3 spans 15 residues. Per the germline V gene, CDR1 is SGHRS and CDR2 is YFSETQ. The V gene end was trimmed by 1 base and the J gene end by 5 bases; junction bases not matched to a gene: 8. CDR3 residues: CASSLSGGRGTEAFF. CDR3 nucleotide sequence: TGCGCCAGCAGCTTGTCAGGGGGGCGAGGGACTGAAGCTTTCTTT. Full variable domain (remainder filled in from reference TRBV5-1 and TRBJ1-1): KAGVTQTPRYLIKTRGQQVTLSCSPISGHRSVSWYQQTPGQGLQFLFEYFSETQRNKGNFPGRFSGRQFSNSRSEMNVSTLELGDSALYLCASSLSGGRGTEAFFGQGTRLTVV.

This chain connects TRBV25-1 to TRBJ2-3; 11 nucleotides agree with TRBD2. CDR3 size: 17 residues. Trimming removed 8 bases from V and 7 bases from J; junction bases left unmatched: 17. CDR1 is MGHDK and CDR2 is SYGVNS in the germline V gene. The CDR3 DNA sequence: TGTGCCAGCCACCCACGCACGACTAGCGGGATCGCTAATACGCAGTATTTT. Residues: CASHPRTTSGIANTQYF.

This chain links TRBV10-3 with TRBJ1-5, with D unresolved. CDR1 is ENHRY, CDR2 SYGVKD, per germline. Trimming left V 6 bases short and J 2 bases short, with 14 bases between. CDR3 length: 15 amino acids. CDR3 coding DNA: TGTGCCATCAGCGGAAAACATGGGGGCAATCAGCCCCAGCATTTT. Translated, it gives CAISGKHGGNQPQHF.

Here the CDR3 reads CASSRHRVGTGELFF. In DNA, the CDR3 is TGTGCCAGCAGCCGGCACAGGGTGGGAACCGGGGAGCTGTTTTTT. The chain links TRBV14 to TRBJ2-2; TRBD1 is a possible D gene (6 bases). CDR1 is SGHDN, CDR2 FVKESK, per germline. Trimming shortened V by 4 bases and J by 5 bases, and 14 bases separated the two germline ends. CDR3 length: 15 amino acids.

The rearrangement links TRBV4-1 to TRBJ2-1; no clear D gene. The CDR3 totals 14 residues. Looked up from germline, CDR1 is MGHRA and CDR2 is YSYEKL. The V end was cut by 5 bases, the J end by 3 bases, with 11 bases between. In DNA, the CDR3 is TGCGCCAGCAGCGGTTCATGGGGCTACAATGAGCAGTTCTTC. This sequence encodes CASSGSWGYNEQFF.

This chain uses TRBV5-1 with TRBJ2-2; D ambiguous. This CDR3 comprises 16 residues. V was trimmed by 0 bases and J by 4 bases, leaving 13 bases between them. Germline CDR1 reads SGHRS; CDR2 reads YFSETQ. The CDR3, as DNA: TGCGCCAGCAGCTTGGGCCAGTCTACCGTCACCGGGGAGCTGTTTTTT. Encoded protein: CASSLGQSTVTGELFF.

The rearrangement uses TRBV27 and TRBJ2-7, with D unclear. V lost 9 bases, J lost 3 bases, and 3 bases lay in between. Germline V gene data show CDR1 as MNHEY and CDR2 as SMNVEV (reference sequence). The CDR3 is made up of 9 amino acids. The CDR3 spells CASIYEQYF. The CDR3 bases are TGTGCCAGTATCTACGAGCAGTACTTC.

The V and J genes are TRBV18 and TRBJ2-3; D gene unclear. Trimming stripped 3 bases from V and 5 bases from J, with 15 bases between. Germline-derived CDR1 and CDR2 are KGHSH and LQKENI. CDR3 length equals 15 residues. The CDR3 is CASSPRPSSIDTQYF. Written as DNA, the CDR3 is TGTGCCAGCTCACCTCGGCCGTCCTCCATAGATACGCAGTATTTT.

The V call is TRBV4-1, the J call TRBJ1-1; the D gene is possibly TRBD1 (6 bases). Trimming stripped 4 bases from V and 1 base from J, with 13 bases between. The CDR3 has 15 residues. Germline lookup yields CDR1 MGHRA and CDR2 YSYEKL. CDR3 nucleotide sequence: TGCGCCAGCAGCCCCGGGCACAGGGCGAACACTGAAGCTTTCTTT. Its translation: CASSPGHRANTEAFF.

The rearrangement links TRBV25-1 to TRBJ2-5; the match to TRBD1 covers 10 bases. Germline trimming cut 6 bases from V and 5 bases from J; bases unmatched to any gene: 6. The CDR3 is made up of 14 amino acids. CDR1 and CDR2 (germline): MGHDK, SYGVNS. DNA of the CDR3: TGTGCCAGCAGCCGGGACAGGGGTTACGAGACCCAGTACTTC. It specifies CASSRDRGYETQYF.

This clone was seen once. The DNA of the CDR3 is TGCGCCAGCAGCCTCACGGTCAAGATGGGTCTTACAGGGGCCGGAGCAAAGACCCAGTACTTC. This translates into CASSLTVKMGLTGAGAKTQYF. The rearrangement links TRBV4-3 to TRBJ2-5, with TRBD1 matching over 7 bases. Germline lookup yields CDR1 LGHNA and CDR2 YSLEER. The J segment lost 6 bases and the V segment lost 4 bases, leaving 29 bases of the junction unmatched. This CDR3 spans 21 amino acids.

V usage is TRBV10-1 and J usage is TRBJ1-5, with D possibly matching TRBD1 (5 bases). Trimming removed 3 bases from V and 6 bases from J, with 9 bases in between. Germline assignment: CDR1 WNHNN and CDR2 SYGVQD (reference sequence). The CDR3 has 13 amino acids. CDR3 bases: TGCGCCAGCAGTGATATGGGGCTTCAGCCCCAGCATTTT. It specifies CASSDMGLQPQHF.

V usage is TRBV7-9 and J usage is TRBJ2-7; 7 bases fit TRBD1. The CDR3 sequence is 14 residues long. Germline CDR1 and CDR2: SEHNR and FQNEAQ (reference sequence). Unmatched junction bases numbered 11, after V lost 5 bases and J lost 7 bases. DNA for the CDR3: TGTGCCAGCAGCCTGGGACAGCTAGAGGGGGAGCAGTACTTC. This sequence encodes CASSLGQLEGEQYF.

The chain joins TRBV6-5 to TRBJ2-1; no definite D call. Germline values: CDR1 MNHEY, CDR2 SVGAGI. The V gene lost 1 base and the J gene lost 8 bases, with 12 bases spanning the gap. The CDR3 consists of 14 residues. The DNA for the CDR3 is TGTGCCAGCAGTTACTTTACGTCGCCGGATGAGCAGTTCTTC. Its protein is CASSYFTSPDEQFF.